These 22 T cell receptor beta chains came from one sample sequenced in a study of cytomegalovirus exposure and HLA in healthy donors. Researchers ran the PCR with 60 Vbeta and 13 Jbeta primers. Measured with immunoSEQ multiplex PCR; TCRdb has only the in-frame clones, and not every one. The data contain 150,000 to 200,000 clones, about 70% of them seen just once; the ten biggest clones take up 1.5% to 2%. The material sequenced was PBMCs. The receptors derive from a woman aged 25 to 39 in good health and CMV-seronegative.

The chain recombines TRBV7-2 with TRBJ1-1; D unclear. The length of the CDR3 is 11 residues. The V end lost 5 bases, the J end lost 3 bases, and 4 bases lay between the germline ends. The V gene's germline CDR1 is SGHTA and CDR2 FQGNSA. The CDR3 is CASSQYTEAFF. In DNA, the CDR3 is TGTGCCAGCAGCCAATACACTGAAGCTTTCTTT.

Regarding this clone: Other nucleotide sequences in the sample specify the same CDR3. In DNA, the CDR3 is TGTGCCAGCAGCTTTTCCACCGGGAACACTGAAGCTTTCTTT. Translation: CASSFSTGNTEAFF. The rearrangement uses TRBV5-4 and TRBJ1-1; no clear D. Trimming left V 2 bases short and J 1 base short, with 9 bases between. The CDR3 length is 14 residues. Germline V gene data show CDR1 as SGHNT and CDR2 as YYREEE (reference sequence).

This rearrangement joins TRBV25-1 to TRBJ1-5; D remains ambiguous. The CDR3 consists of 14 residues. Trimming cost V 5 bases and J 2 bases, with 10 bases left between them. Per germline, CDR1 MGHDK and CDR2 SYGVNS. CDR3 amino acids: CASSLGSGNQPQHF. The CDR3 DNA is TGTGCCAGCAGTCTAGGGAGTGGCAATCAGCCCCAGCATTTT.

This chain connects TRBV6-6 to TRBJ2-5; the match to TRBD2 covers 8 bases. Germline loops: CDR1 MNHNY, CDR2 SVGAGI (reference sequence). Trimming took 2 bases from V and 2 from J; bases not matched to a gene: 7. There are 16 residues in the CDR3. In DNA form, the CDR3 reads TGTGCCAGCAGTTACCCTATTAGCGGGGTACAAGAGACCCAGTACTTC. Translated: CASSYPISGVQETQYF.

The chain uses TRBV19 and TRBJ2-1; D is possibly TRBD2 (5 bases). Germline V gene sequence: CDR1 LNHDA, CDR2 SQIVND (reference sequence). Trimming left V 7 bases short and J 4 bases short, with 14 bases between. The length of the CDR3 is 14 residues. The CDR3, as DNA: TGTGCCAGTATAAAGGGAGTAGGTTACAATGAGCAGTTCTTC. As protein: CASIKGVGYNEQFF. Supplemented by reference TRBV19 and TRBJ2-1, the full variable domain reads DGGITQSPKYLFRKEGQNVTLSCEQNLNHDAMYWYRQDPGQGLRLIYYSQIVNDFQKGDIAEGYSVSREKKESFPLTVTSAQKNPTAFYLCASIKGVGYNEQFFGPGTRLTVL.

The rearrangement links TRBV7-2 to TRBJ1-2; 7 nucleotides agree with TRBD1. V dropped 5 bases and J dropped 4; count of bases not matched to a gene: 4. CDR1 is SGHTA, CDR2 FQGNSA, per germline. The CDR3 consists of 13 residues. CDR3 residues: CASSARQGYGYTF. CDR3 in DNA: TGTGCCAGCAGCGCCAGACAGGGCTATGGCTACACCTTC.

As concerns this clone: At one end, the junction sequence differs from germline, possibly due to a read error. This chain links TRBV5-1 with TRBJ2-4; D perhaps matches TRBD1 (6 bases). This CDR3 comprises 10 residues. Germline-derived CDR1 and CDR2 are SGHRS and YFSETQ. CDR3 residues: CASSLDRARF. The CDR3 DNA is TGCGCCAGCAGCTTGGACAGGGCGAGGTTC.

This clone has just one count. The chain couples TRBV29-1 to TRBJ2-7, with a tentative D call TRBD1 (6 bases). The CDR3 spans 13 residues. Germline CDR1 is SQVTM and CDR2 is ANQGSEA. V lost 4 bases to trimming and J lost 11 bases, with 21 bases between them. The CDR3 reads CSVGLRQVMGEYF. The CDR3 DNA reads as TGCAGCGTTGGCCTCAGACAGGTTATGGGCGAGTACTTC.

The chain couples TRBV19 to TRBJ2-1; TRBD2 matches at 7 bases. CDR1 and CDR2 (germline): LNHDA, SQIVND (reference sequence). The CDR3 totals 13 residues. V gave up 5 bases and J gave up 10 bases; unmatched junction bases: 8. The CDR3 DNA follows: TGTGCCAGTAGTCTTGGACTAGACGTCGAGCAGTTCTTC. Translating it yields CASSLGLDVEQFF.

This clone was observed a handful of times. The chain recombines TRBV21-1 with TRBJ2-3; no DNA check was done on the table's D call, TRBD2. TRBV21-1 represents a pseudogene. The CDR3 spans 15 residues. CDR3 region: CASSTRDGPTDTQYF. CDR3 coding DNA: TGTGCCAGCAGCACGCGGGACGGACCCACAGATACGCAGTATTTT.

V is TRBV4-2 and J is TRBJ1-1; 10 bases fit TRBD1. Germline assignment: CDR1 LGHNA and CDR2 YNFKEQ. There are 15 residues in the CDR3. V lost 3 bases and J lost 7; bases outside the gene matches: 8. CDR3 sequence reads: CASSQYGTGEYEAFF. CDR3 nucleotide sequence: TGTGCCAGCAGCCAGTACGGGACAGGGGAGTATGAAGCTTTCTTT.

In its sample, this clone was seen once. Here the CDR3 reads CASSLLGPTDTQYF. CDR3 DNA: TGTGCCAGCAGCTTACTGGGGCCTACAGATACGCAGTATTTT. The chain employs TRBV7-9 and TRBJ2-3, with D possibly being TRBD1 (5 bases). Germline V gives CDR1 SEHNR, CDR2 FQNEAQ (reference sequence). Deletions cut 2 bases from V and 3 bases from J, with 9 bases between. The CDR3 has 14 residues.

This clone has a count of ten or more. In the same sample, other DNA sequences code for this CDR3. The chain recombines TRBV7-3 with TRBJ2-3; 14 positions agree with TRBD2. This CDR3 spans 15 amino acids. CDR1 SGHTA and CDR2 FQGTGA come from the germline V gene. V dropped 5 bases and J dropped 4; count of bases not matched to a gene: 2. The CDR3 here is CASSLTSGGADTQYF. Written as DNA, the CDR3 is TGTGCCAGCAGCCTGACTAGCGGGGGGGCAGATACGCAGTATTTT. The full variable domain, rest sourced from reference TRBV7-3 and TRBJ2-3, is GAGVSQTPSNKVTEKGKYVELRCDPISGHTALYWYRQSLGQGPEFLIYFQGTGAADDSGLPNDRFFAVRPEGSVSTLKIQRTERGDSAVYLCASSLTSGGADTQYFGPGTRLTVL.

The V gene is TRBV18, the J gene TRBJ1-4; weak D call: TRBD1 (6 bases). V lost 2 bases and J 5 bases, leaving 21 bases between the germline ends. This CDR3 contains 18 residues. CDR1 is KGHSH and CDR2 is LQKENI in the germline V gene. CDR3 DNA: TGTGCCAGCTCACCATCTATTTTCAGGGGAGCCGAAAATGAAAAACTGTTTTTT. It yields the protein CASSPSIFRGAENEKLFF.

The rearrangement uses TRBV25-1 and TRBJ2-3; TRBD2 matches at 9 bases. Losses at the gene ends were 1 base for V and 2 bases for J; bases not matched to a gene: 4. CDR1 and CDR2 (germline): MGHDK, SYGVNS. This CDR3 region has 16 residues. For the CDR3, the DNA is TGTGCCAGCAGTGAATTGGGCGGGAGGGCCACAGATACGCAGTATTTT. The encoded protein is CASSELGGRATDTQYF.

The chain employs TRBV5-1 and TRBJ1-4; D gene ambiguous. The V end was cut by 2 bases, the J end by 4 bases, with 9 bases between. Germline V lookup: CDR1 SGHRS, CDR2 YFSETQ. The CDR3 covers 14 residues. The CDR3 sequence: CASSFGSDNEKLFF. In DNA form, the CDR3 reads TGCGCCAGCAGCTTTGGTAGTGATAATGAAAAACTGTTTTTT.

The V gene is TRBV7-9, the J gene TRBJ2-1; 16 bases align to TRBD2. CDR1 and CDR2 from the germline V gene are SEHNR and FQNEAQ (reference sequence). The CDR3 contains 17 residues. After removal of 3 bases from V and 7 bases from J, the junction contained 6 bases not matched to a gene. The CDR3 bases are TGTGCCAGCAGCTTGGGACTAGCGGGGGGGCCTGAGAATGAGCAGTTCTTC. Translated, it gives CASSLGLAGGPENEQFF.

The chain is built from TRBV19 and TRBJ2-7, with no clear D. V was pared by 3 bases and J by 3 bases, with 9 bases between. Germline lookup yields CDR1 LNHDA and CDR2 SQIVND (reference sequence). This CDR3 region has 13 residues. CDR3 protein: CASSIGPLYEQYF. In DNA, the CDR3 is TGTGCCAGTAGTATCGGTCCGCTCTACGAGCAGTACTTC.

This chain uses TRBV7-3 with TRBJ2-4; 7 nucleotides match TRBD2. J gave up 8 bases and V 1 base, and 11 bases lay outside the gene matches. The CDR3 loop spans 16 amino acids. The germline gives CDR1 SGHTA, CDR2 FQGTGA. In DNA form, the CDR3 reads TGTGCCAGCAGCTTAAGGCCCCGGAGAAGCGGGGACATTCAGTACTTC. This codes for CASSLRPRRSGDIQYF.

CDR3 DNA sequence: TGCGCCAGCAGCTTGGGGAGCGGGGGGTCCTCCTACGAGCAGTACTTC. Translation: CASSLGSGGSSYEQYF. V gene TRBV5-1 combines with J gene TRBJ2-7; 9 bases fit TRBD2. The CDR3 is 16 amino acids. CDR1 and CDR2 from the germline V gene are SGHRS and YFSETQ. V dropped 0 bases and J dropped 0; count of bases not matched to a gene: 4.

The chain couples TRBV30 to TRBJ2-7, with D perhaps matching TRBD1 (6 bases). CDR1 and CDR2 from the germline V gene are GTSNPN and SVGIG (reference sequence). The V and J ends lost 2 bases and 6 bases respectively, with 14 bases between them. This CDR3 has 13 amino acids. CDR3 residues: CAWSPTRGGEQYF. Written as DNA, the CDR3 is TGTGCCTGGAGTCCAACCAGGGGTGGCGAGCAGTACTTC.

This clone was observed a few times. The V gene is TRBV13, the J gene TRBJ2-5; 11 bases agree with TRBD2. CDR1 PRHDT and CDR2 FYEKMQ come from the germline V gene (reference sequence). J gave up 1 base and V 0 bases, and 7 bases lay outside the gene matches. This CDR3 region has 18 residues. The CDR3 here is CASSLGPLGTSGQETQYF. The CDR3 bases are TGTGCCAGCAGCTTAGGCCCCCTGGGGACTAGCGGCCAAGAGACCCAGTACTTC. The whole variable domain, remainder taken from reference TRBV13 and TRBJ2-5, is AAGVIQSPRHLIKEKRETATLKCYPIPRHDTVYWYQQGPGQDPQFLISFYEKMQSDKGSIPDRFSAQQFSDYHSELNMSSLELGDSALYFCASSLGPLGTSGQETQYFGPGTRLLVL.